The clone carrying this TCR beta chain was recorded once. The CDR3 sequence is 13 residues long. Trimming left V 5 bases short and J 7 bases short, with 14 bases between. Germline V gene lookup returns CDR1 KGHDR and CDR2 SFDVKD. Individuals aged about 18 to 89 years were recruited from about two dozen US areas. Which cohort a participant joined came from the clinical history participants gave. The record originates from a study of blood T cell repertoires in COVID-19. Study summary: Samples of COVID-19 (acute and convalescent) were obtained from the United States, Italy and Spain. Nucleic acid was either cDNA or gDNA, and it came from T cells, B-cell-depleted T cells, or PBMCs.

Generated by immunoSEQ multiplex PCR, the TCRdb table keeps only in-frame clones and is missing some. This table holds about 170,000 clones, about 90% found once. The origin of this receptor is a woman between 50 and 59 years old who had recovered from COVID-19. The sequencing sample was made of PBMCs or T cells enriched from blood (not recorded which). The rearrangement uses TRBV24-1 and TRBJ2-7, with TRBD1 as a possible D gene (8 bases). CDR3 region: CATSGLQGGEQYF. The CDR3 region has the DNA TGTGCCACCAGTGGTCTACAGGGGGGGGAGCAGTACTTC.